The rows below give T cell receptor beta chains drawn from one sample of a study of regulatory T cells in long-lasting Graves disease. TCRdb redid the calling of the multiplex PCR reads with MiXCR, one entry per CDR3 protein. The sample shows 310,000 or so distinct CDR3 sequences, under 25% of them seen only once. This specimen consisted of peripheral blood mononuclear cells (PBMCs), obtained when the disease was refractory, from a patient treated with antithyroid drugs. Receptors originate from a female donor with Graves disease. CDR3s include the opening cysteine and the closing phenylalanine or tryptophan. The D gene is left open where the match is weak. Expanded clones are given a class, and other clones once, few, many or no size at all.

clone_size	v_call	d_call	j_call	cdr3_aa	cdr3_nt
many	TRBV7-9	TRBD1	TRBJ2-5	CASSRTGTAYF	TGTGCCAGCAGCCGAACCGGGACAGCGTACTTC
few	TRBV20-1	TRBD2	TRBJ2-7	CSARKAGGGSYEQYF	TGCAGTGCCCGAAAAGCGGGCGGGGGCTCCTACGAGCAGTACTTC
few	TRBV14	NA	TRBJ1-2	CASSQVAPGEGPGYTF	TGTGCCAGCAGCCAAGTTGCTCCGGGAGAGGGACCGGGCTACACCTTC
NA	TRBV7-3	TRBD2	TRBJ2-2	CASSPTTSANTGELFF	TGTGCCAGCAGCCCGACGACTAGCGCCAACACCGGGGAGCTGTTTTTT
NA	TRBV20-1	NA	TRBJ1-6	CSAREGASSPLHF	TGCAGTGCTAGAGAGGGGGCAAGTTCACCCCTCCACTTT
few	TRBV7-9	TRBD1	TRBJ2-5	CASSSLDRGETQYF	TGTGCCAGCAGCTCCTTGGACAGGGGAGAGACCCAGTACTTC
many	TRBV6-5	NA	TRBJ1-2	CASSYFLGGEAYGYTF	TGTGCCAGCAGTTACTTCCTTGGAGGGGAGGCGTATGGCTACACCTTC
few	TRBV28	TRBD1	TRBJ1-1	CASSSRTGKKAFF	TGTGCCAGCAGTTCTAGGACAGGGAAAAAAGCTTTCTTT
NA	TRBV5-1	TRBD1	TRBJ1-2	CASSWTGSYGYTF	TGCGCCAGCAGCTGGACAGGGAGCTATGGCTACACCTTC
NA	TRBV18	NA	TRBJ2-1	CASSLAEGSEQFF	TGTGCCAGCTCACTTGCAGAAGGGAGTGAGCAGTTCTTC
NA	TRBV30	TRBD1	TRBJ1-2	CAWMGTALSNYGYTF	TGTGCCTGGATGGGGACAGCCCTTTCTAACTATGGCTACACCTTC
once	TRBV7-2	NA	TRBJ1-2	CASSFLDSPSSNYGYTF	TGTGCCAGCAGCTTCTTAGACAGCCCATCCTCTAACTATGGCTACACCTTC
few	TRBV6-1	TRBD1	TRBJ2-5	CASGQDLQTSSKETQYF	TGTGCCAGCGGACAGGACCTCCAAACTAGTTCCAAAGAGACCCAGTACTTC
NA	TRBV13	NA	TRBJ1-5	CASSFGQWNQPRHF	TGTGCCAGCAGCTTCGGACAGTGGAATCAGCCCCGGCATTTT